This T cell receptor beta chain came from a study of Tregs in tolerant kidney transplant recipients. Assay: immunoSEQ multiplex PCR; the TCRdb copy retains only in-frame clones and omits some. The sample has 62,000 or so clones; about 98% are singletons. The V gene's germline CDR1 is SGHTA and CDR2 FQGNSA. Deletions cut 3 bases from V and 4 bases from J, with 9 bases between. The CDR3 contains 13 residues. The TCR was taken from a human donor who received a combined kidney and bone marrow transplant. Sequences were derived from Tregs from blood, sampled before the transplant. The chain recombines TRBV7-2 with TRBJ1-1, with a possible D match to TRBD1 (5 bases). CDR3 sequence: CASSFAQGTEAFF. The DNA for the CDR3 is TGTGCCAGCAGCTTCGCTCAGGGCACTGAAGCTTTCTTT.